The entry below describes one TCR beta chain. This specimen comes from a study of blood T cell repertoires in COVID-19. Profiled with immunoSEQ multiplex PCR; TCRdb holds only in-frame clones, not every one. The sample holds around 300,000 clones, 90% seen once. All enrollees were roughly 18 to 95 years old and from some 24 US areas. Recovered status applied to Cohort 3 donors who had two consecutive negative PCRs. It also applied to those with clearance or with symptom resolution. Trimming removed 2 bases from V and 0 bases from J; junction bases left unmatched: 7. The CDR3 has 17 amino acids. The germline CDR1 and CDR2 sequences are MNHEY and SMNVEV (reference sequence).

Input material: PBMCs or T cells enriched from blood (not recorded which). The chain has TRBV27 and TRBJ1-1, with TRBD1 matching 9 bases. The source of this sequence is a woman aged 25 to 39 who had recovered from COVID-19. In DNA, the CDR3 is TGTGCCAGCAGTTTAGTACAGGGGGCTGGAATGAACACTGAAGCTTTCTTT. It encodes CASSLVQGAGMNTEAFF.